This record looks at one T cell receptor beta chain sequence and its context. Its antigen is not identified. This specimen belongs to a study of blood T cells in healthy people across ages. Points from the study as a whole: A greater number of naive CD4+ cells and higher diversity distinguished long-lived donors from aged donors.

Through a sample-barcoded 5' primer and a J-beta primer mix, a second PCR was run for about 7 to 12 cycles. TCRdb re-called the 5' RACE reads with MiXCR, one entry per CDR3 protein. The table records approximately 1,700,000 distinct CDR3 sequences, about two fifths of them present only once. In germline, CDR1 is MNHEY, CDR2 SVGAGI. This CDR3 is 14 amino acids long. Trimming took 6 bases from V and 4 from J, leaving 15 bases between them. V gene TRBV6-5 combines with J gene TRBJ2-5; D is undetermined. Sequencing input: blood. The clonotype was recovered from a human donor in good health. In nucleotides, the CDR3 is TGTGCCAGCAGCCCTGTTGGAGACCGAGAGACCCAGTACTTC. It translates to CASSPVGDRETQYF.